Reported below is one TCR beta chain. The CDR3 has 13 residues. Germline CDR1 reads MNHEY; CDR2 reads SVGAGI. After removal of 0 bases from V and 10 bases from J, the junction contained 3 bases not matched to a gene. The data derive from a study of blood T cell repertoires in COVID-19. The data were produced by immunoSEQ multiplex PCR, yet TCRdb's version contains in-frame clones alone and is incomplete. The sample includes 250,000 or so clones, roughly 80% of them seen just once. The chain carries TRBV6-5 and TRBJ1-1; 9 nucleotides line up with TRBD1. The clonotype comes from a man between 50 and 59 years old who had recovered from COVID-19. Sequencing was done on a sample of PBMCs or T cells enriched from blood (not recorded which). CDR3 protein: CASSYSTGGRAFF. In nucleotides, the CDR3 is TGTGCCAGCAGTTACTCGACAGGGGGAAGAGCTTTCTTT.